The next 3 T cell receptor beta chains were all read from a single sample in a study of human T cells and chemical hapten exposure. Indicated time point: patch test 2, 6 weeks after DPC sensitization. Sample treatment: therapeutic diphenylcyclopropenone sensitization with weekly scalp DPC. TCRdb passed the RACE reads through MiXCR, listing each CDR3 protein once. The profile shows about 69,000 distinct CDR3 sequences, under 13% of them singletons. The sequenced sample was whole blood, obtained in connection with sensitization to the hapten diphenylcyclopropenone (DPC). Receptor source: a woman in her fifties or sixties with alopecia areata. Some clones in this sample may be carry-over from other donors' samples.

The CDR3 nucleotides are TGTGCCAGCAGTTTACTGGGCGAGTATACAGATACGCAGTATTTT. This codes for CASSLLGEYTDTQYF. The rearrangement links TRBV6-5 to TRBJ2-3; D not certain. Trimming cost V 4 bases and J 3 bases, with 14 bases left between them. CDR1 is MNHEY and CDR2 is SVGAGI in the germline V gene. This CDR3 has 15 residues.

This clonotype was found many times. The CDR3 DNA is TGCGCCAGCAGCCTCCGACAGGGGAGACGCGAGCAGTACTTC. This codes for CASSLRQGRREQYF. The J gene is TRBJ2-7, the V gene TRBV5-1; 8 positions match TRBD1. J gave up 6 bases and V 4 bases, and 9 bases lay outside the gene matches. CDR1 is SGHRS and CDR2 is YFSETQ in the germline V gene. This CDR3 comprises 14 residues.

The sample holds many counts of this clonotype. CDR3: CSVDREETQYF. CDR3 DNA: TGCAGCGTTGACAGGGAAGAGACCCAGTACTTC. The gene calls are TRBV29-1 and TRBJ2-5; maybe TRBD1 (5 bases). The CDR3 has 11 residues. The germline CDR1 and CDR2 sequences are SQVTM and ANQGSEA. Trimming shortened V by 3 bases and J by 3 bases, and 5 bases separated the two germline ends. Looking up the rest from reference TRBV29-1 and TRBJ2-5 gives the full variable domain: SAVISQKPSRDICQRGTSLTIQCQVDSQVTMMFWYRQQPGQSLTLIATANQGSEATYESGFVIDKFPISRPNLTFSTLTVSNMSPEDSSIYLCSVDREETQYFGPGTRLLVL.